This is a list of T cell receptor beta chains from one sample in a study of pediatric ulcerative colitis. Libraries were prepared by immunoSEQ multiplex PCR; TCRdb keeps only in-frame clonotypes and omits some of them. The profile shows fewer than 40,000 clones, over 80% of them singletons. The sample consisted of blood. The receptors derive from a girl aged 10 to 17 with moderate ulcerative colitis. Both conserved end residues are part of each CDR3. Fields, in order: CDR3 protein, CDR3 DNA, V gene, J gene, D gene. D genes are given only for firm matches.

CASSFRSREWNEQFF	TGTGCCAGCAGCTTCAGGTCAAGGGAATGGAATGAGCAGTTCTTC	TRBV5-8	TRBJ2-1	.
CSVESGANVLTF	TGCAGCGTTGAATCTGGGGCCAACGTCCTGACTTTC	TRBV29-1	TRBJ2-6	.
CASSELASTDTQYF	TGTGCCAGCAGTGAACTAGCGAGCACAGATACGCAGTATTTT	TRBV6-4	TRBJ2-3	TRBD2
CASSYGVSTDTQYF	TGTGCCAGCAGTTACGGGGTTAGCACAGATACGCAGTATTTT	TRBV6-5	TRBJ2-3	.
CASSIGNRGNTEAFF	TGTGCCAGTAGTATTGGGAACAGGGGGAACACTGAAGCTTTCTTT	TRBV19	TRBJ1-1	TRBD1
CASKGTSVNEQFF	TGTGCCAGCAAAGGGACTAGCGTGAATGAGCAGTTCTTC	TRBV27	TRBJ2-1	TRBD2
CAWNQGATGNTIYF	TGTGCCTGGAACCAGGGTGCCACTGGAAACACCATATATTTT	TRBV30	TRBJ1-3	.
CASSLTGAGNTIYF	TGCGCCAGCAGCTTGACTGGGGCTGGAAACACCATATATTTT	TRBV5-1	TRBJ1-3	.
CASTPQGGENTEAFF	TGTGCCAGCACCCCCCAGGGAGGGGAAAACACTGAAGCTTTCTTT	TRBV7-8	TRBJ1-1	.
CASRSPGVDTEAFF	TGTGCCAGCAGGTCCCCGGGGGTCGACACTGAAGCTTTCTTT	TRBV2	TRBJ1-1	.
CASTHRGQSSYEQYF	TGTGCCAGCACCCACCGGGGACAAAGCTCCTACGAGCAGTACTTC	TRBV6-6	TRBJ2-7	.